This T cell receptor (beta chain) was recorded in a study of shared clonotypes between healthy human individuals. At the level of the study: The cohort comprised a couple of women and a few men. Their ages spanned 18 to 49 years. Study results and caveats: Investigators collected only blood, and repertoires in tissues likely differ. Clonotypes shared by all four donors outscored non-shared clonotypes in generation probability.

As concerns this clone: Its antigen is as yet unknown.

Profiling relied on immunoSEQ multiplex PCR, and the TCRdb table lists in-frame clones only, not all of them. The sample lists over a million clones, more than 65% seen once, with approximately 1.5% in the top ten. This CDR3 has 14 amino acids. V was pared by 4 bases and J by 1 base, with 2 bases of the junction left unmatched. Germline V lookup: CDR1 SGHKS, CDR2 YYEKEE (reference sequence). The clonotype was recovered from a man between 18 and 29 years old in good health. V and J are TRBV5-5 and TRBJ1-1, with 9 bases lining up with TRBD1. Sequenced: memory CD4+ T cells sorted from blood. The subset is: CD45RA-negative fraction. In nucleotides, the CDR3 is TGTGCCAGCAGCCAGACAGGGGGGAACACTGAAGCTTTCTTT. It yields the protein CASSQTGGNTEAFF.